This TCR beta chain was documented in a study of neurological immune-mediated disorders. Study observations and caveats: A possible signature was seen in one related-CDR3 cluster, into which phylogenetic grouping placed the repertoires of 18 of 34 multiple sclerosis patients.

This clonotype has only a few counts. The antigen is unknown. CDR1 DFQATT and CDR2 SNEGSKA come from the germline V gene (reference sequence). V was clipped by 3 bases and J by 2 bases, with 2 bases between them. The CDR3 runs 11 residues. TCRdb fed the 5' RACE reads into MiXCR, producing one record per CDR3 protein. This sample has under 70,000 distinct CDR3 sequences; less than 5.5% occur once, and the top ten carry roughly 2.8%. Sequencing was performed on PBMCs. This rearrangement joins TRBV20-1 to TRBJ2-1; D remains unclear. The origin of this receptor is a woman aged 25 to 39 with multiple sclerosis. The CDR3 sequence: CSASTYNEQFF. CDR3 sequence (DNA): TGCAGTGCTAGTACCTACAATGAGCAGTTCTTC.